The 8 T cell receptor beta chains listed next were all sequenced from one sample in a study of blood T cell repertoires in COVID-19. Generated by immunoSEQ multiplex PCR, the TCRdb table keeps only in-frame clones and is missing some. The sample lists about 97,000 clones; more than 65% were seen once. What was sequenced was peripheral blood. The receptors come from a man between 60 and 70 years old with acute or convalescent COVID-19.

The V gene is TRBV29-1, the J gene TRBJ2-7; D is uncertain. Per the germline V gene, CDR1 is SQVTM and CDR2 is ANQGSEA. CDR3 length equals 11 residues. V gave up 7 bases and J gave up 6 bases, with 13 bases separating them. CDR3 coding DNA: TGCAGCGCCCTTAGTTCGCTCGAGCAGTACTTC. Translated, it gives CSALSSLEQYF.

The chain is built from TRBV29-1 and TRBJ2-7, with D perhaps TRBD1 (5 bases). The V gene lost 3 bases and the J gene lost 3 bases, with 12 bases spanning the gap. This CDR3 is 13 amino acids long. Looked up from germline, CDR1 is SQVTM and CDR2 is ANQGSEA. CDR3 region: CSVDGQGGYEQYF. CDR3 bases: TGCAGCGTTGATGGCCAGGGTGGCTACGAGCAGTACTTC.

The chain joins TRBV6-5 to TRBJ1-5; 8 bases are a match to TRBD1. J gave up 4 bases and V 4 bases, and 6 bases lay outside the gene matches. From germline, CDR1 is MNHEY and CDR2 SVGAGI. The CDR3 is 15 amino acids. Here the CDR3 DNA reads TGTGCCAGCAGTTCGAGACAGGGGCAAAATCAGCCCCAGCATTTT. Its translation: CASSSRQGQNQPQHF.

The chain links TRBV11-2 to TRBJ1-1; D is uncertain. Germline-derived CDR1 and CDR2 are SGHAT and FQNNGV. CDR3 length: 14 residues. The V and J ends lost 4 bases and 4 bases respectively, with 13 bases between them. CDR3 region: CASSSVERSTEAFF. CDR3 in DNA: TGTGCCAGCAGCTCGGTAGAGAGGAGCACTGAAGCTTTCTTT. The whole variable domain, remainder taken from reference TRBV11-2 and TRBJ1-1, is EAGVAQSPRYKIIEKRQSVAFWCNPISGHATLYWYQQILGQGPKLLIQFQNNGVVDDSQLPKDRFSAERLKGVDSTLKIQPAKLEDSAVYLCASSSVERSTEAFFGQGTRLTVV.

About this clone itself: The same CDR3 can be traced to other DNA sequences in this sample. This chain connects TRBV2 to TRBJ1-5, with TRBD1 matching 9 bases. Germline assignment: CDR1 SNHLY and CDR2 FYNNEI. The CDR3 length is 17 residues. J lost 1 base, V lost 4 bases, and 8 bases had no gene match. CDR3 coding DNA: TGTGCCAGCAGTGCCGGGACAGGGTTTCCAAGCAATCAGCCCCAGCATTTT. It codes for CASSAGTGFPSNQPQHF.

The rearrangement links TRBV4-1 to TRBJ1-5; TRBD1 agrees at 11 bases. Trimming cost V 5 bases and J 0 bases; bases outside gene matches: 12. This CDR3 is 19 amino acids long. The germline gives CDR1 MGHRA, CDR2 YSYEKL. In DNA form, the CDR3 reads TGCGCCAGCAGCACCCAACCGGGACAGGGGGTGTATAGCAATCAGCCCCAGCATTTT. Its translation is CASSTQPGQGVYSNQPQHF.

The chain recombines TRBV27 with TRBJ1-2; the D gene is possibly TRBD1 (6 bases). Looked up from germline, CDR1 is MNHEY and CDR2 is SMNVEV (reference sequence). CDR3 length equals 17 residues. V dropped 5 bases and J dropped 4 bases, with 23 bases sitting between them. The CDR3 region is CASSLMGSTRGGYGYTF. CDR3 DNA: TGTGCCAGCAGTCTGATGGGGTCCACCAGGGGTGGCTATGGCTACACCTTC.

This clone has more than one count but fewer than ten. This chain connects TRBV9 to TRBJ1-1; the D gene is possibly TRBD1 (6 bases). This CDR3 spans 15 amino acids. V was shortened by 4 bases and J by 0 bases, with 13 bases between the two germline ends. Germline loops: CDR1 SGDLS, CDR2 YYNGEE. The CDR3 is CASSLRQDLNTEAFF. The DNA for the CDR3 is TGTGCCAGCAGCCTACGACAGGACTTGAACACTGAAGCTTTCTTT.